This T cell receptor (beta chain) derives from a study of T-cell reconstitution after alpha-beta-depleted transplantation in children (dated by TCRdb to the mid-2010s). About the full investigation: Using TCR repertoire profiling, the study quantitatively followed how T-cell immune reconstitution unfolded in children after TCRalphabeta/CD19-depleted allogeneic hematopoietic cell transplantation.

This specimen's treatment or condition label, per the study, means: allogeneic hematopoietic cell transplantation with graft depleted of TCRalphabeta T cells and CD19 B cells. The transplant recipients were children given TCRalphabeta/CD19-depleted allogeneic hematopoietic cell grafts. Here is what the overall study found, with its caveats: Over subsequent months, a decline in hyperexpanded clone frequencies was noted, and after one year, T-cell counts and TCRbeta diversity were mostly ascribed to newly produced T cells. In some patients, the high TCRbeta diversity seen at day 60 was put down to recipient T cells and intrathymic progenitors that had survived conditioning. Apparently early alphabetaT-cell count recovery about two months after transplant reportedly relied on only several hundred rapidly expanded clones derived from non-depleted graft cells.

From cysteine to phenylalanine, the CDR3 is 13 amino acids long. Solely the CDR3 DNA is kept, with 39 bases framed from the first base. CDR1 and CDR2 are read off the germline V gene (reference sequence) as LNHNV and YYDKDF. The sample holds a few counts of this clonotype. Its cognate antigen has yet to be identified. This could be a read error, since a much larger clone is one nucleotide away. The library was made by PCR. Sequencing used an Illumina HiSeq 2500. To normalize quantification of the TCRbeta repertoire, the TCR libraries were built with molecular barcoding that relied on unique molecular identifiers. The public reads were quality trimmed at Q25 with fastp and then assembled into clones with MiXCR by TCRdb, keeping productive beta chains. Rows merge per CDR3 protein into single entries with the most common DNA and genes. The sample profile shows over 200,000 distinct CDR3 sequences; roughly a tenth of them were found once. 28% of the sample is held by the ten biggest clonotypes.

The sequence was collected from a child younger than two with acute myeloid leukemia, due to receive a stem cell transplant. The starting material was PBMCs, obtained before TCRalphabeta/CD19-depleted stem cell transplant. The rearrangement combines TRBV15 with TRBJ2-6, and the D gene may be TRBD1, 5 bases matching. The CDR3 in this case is CATGLSGANVLAF. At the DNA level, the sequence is TGTGCTACGGGCTTATCTGGGGCCAACGTCCTGGCTTTC.